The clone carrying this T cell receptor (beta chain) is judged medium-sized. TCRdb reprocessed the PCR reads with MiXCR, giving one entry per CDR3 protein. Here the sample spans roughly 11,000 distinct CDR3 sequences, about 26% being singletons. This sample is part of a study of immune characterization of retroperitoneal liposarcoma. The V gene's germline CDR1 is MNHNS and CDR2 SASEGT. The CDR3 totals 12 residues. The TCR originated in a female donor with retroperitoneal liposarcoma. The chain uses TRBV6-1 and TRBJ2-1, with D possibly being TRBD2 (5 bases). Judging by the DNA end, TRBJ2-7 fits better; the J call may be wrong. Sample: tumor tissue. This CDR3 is CASTGMGYEQYF. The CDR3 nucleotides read TGTGCCAGCACGGGGATGGGATACGAGCAGTACTTC.